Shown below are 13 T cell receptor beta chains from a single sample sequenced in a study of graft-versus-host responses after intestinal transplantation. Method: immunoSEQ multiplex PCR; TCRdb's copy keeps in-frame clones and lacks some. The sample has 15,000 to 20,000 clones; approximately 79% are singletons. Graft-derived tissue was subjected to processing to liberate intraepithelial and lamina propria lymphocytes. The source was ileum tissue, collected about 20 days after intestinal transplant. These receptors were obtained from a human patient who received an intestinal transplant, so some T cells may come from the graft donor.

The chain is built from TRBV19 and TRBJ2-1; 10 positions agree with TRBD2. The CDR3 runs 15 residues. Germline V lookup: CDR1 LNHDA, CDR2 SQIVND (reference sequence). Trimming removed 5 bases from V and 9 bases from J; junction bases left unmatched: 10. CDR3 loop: CASSVLAGAFSEQFF. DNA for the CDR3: TGTGCCAGTAGTGTGCTAGCGGGAGCCTTTAGTGAGCAGTTCTTC.

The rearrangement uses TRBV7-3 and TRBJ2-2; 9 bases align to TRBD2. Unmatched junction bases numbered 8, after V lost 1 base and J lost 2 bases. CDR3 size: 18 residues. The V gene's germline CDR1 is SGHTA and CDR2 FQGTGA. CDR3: CASSLRSSGAYNTGELFF. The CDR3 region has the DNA TGTGCCAGCAGCTTAAGGTCTAGCGGGGCTTACAACACCGGGGAGCTGTTTTTT.

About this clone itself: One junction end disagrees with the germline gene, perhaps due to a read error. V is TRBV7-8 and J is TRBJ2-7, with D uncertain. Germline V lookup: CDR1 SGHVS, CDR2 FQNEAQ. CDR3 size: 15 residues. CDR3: CASSLGDGLSNEQYF. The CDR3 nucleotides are TGTGCCAGCAGCTTAGGCGATGGGCTCTCCAACGAGCAGTACTTC.

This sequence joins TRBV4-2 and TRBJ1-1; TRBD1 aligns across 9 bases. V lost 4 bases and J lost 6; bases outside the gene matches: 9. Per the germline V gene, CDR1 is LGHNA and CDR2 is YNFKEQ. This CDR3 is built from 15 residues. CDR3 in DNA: TGTGCCAGCAGCCTAAGGGGACAGGGAGGGTCTGAAGCTTTCTTT. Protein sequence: CASSLRGQGGSEAFF.

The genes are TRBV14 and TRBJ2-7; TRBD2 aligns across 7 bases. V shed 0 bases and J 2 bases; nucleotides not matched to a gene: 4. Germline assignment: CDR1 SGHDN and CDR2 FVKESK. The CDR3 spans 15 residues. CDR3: CASSQDVGGAYEQYF. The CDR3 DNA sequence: TGTGCCAGCAGCCAAGATGTGGGGGGGGCCTACGAGCAGTACTTC.

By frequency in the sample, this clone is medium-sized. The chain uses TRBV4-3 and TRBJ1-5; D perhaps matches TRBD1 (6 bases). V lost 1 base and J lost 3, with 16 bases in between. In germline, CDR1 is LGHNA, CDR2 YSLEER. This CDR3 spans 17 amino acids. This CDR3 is CASSQAFSRGFNQPQHF. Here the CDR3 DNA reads TGCGCCAGCAGCCAAGCGTTCAGCAGGGGTTTCAATCAGCCCCAGCATTTT.

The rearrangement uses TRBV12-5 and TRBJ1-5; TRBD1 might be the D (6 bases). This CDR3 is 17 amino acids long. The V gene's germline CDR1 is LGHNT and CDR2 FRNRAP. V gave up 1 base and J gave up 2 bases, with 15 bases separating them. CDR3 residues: CASGLATGHRGNQPQHF. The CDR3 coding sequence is TGTGCTAGTGGTTTGGCCACAGGGCACAGGGGCAATCAGCCCCAGCATTTT. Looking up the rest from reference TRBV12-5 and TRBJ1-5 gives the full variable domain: DARVTQTPRHKVTEMGQEVTMRCQPILGHNTVFWYRQTMMQGLELLAYFRNRAPLDDSGMPKDRFSAEMPDATLATLKIQPSEPRDSAVYFCASGLATGHRGNQPQHFGDGTRLSIL.

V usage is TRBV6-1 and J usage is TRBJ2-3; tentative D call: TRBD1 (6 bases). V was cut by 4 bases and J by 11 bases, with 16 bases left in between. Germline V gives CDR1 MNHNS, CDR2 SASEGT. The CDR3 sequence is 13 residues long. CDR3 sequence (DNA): TGTGCCAGCAGTGTCTGGGGGCCGACGGGGCAGTATTTT. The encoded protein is CASSVWGPTGQYF.

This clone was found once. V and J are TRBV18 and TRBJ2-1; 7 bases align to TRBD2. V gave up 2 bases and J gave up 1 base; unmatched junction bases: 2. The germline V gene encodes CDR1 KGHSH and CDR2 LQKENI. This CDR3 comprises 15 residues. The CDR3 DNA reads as TGTGCCAGCTCACCATTGGGGGGGTCCTACAATGAGCAGTTCTTC. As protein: CASSPLGGSYNEQFF.

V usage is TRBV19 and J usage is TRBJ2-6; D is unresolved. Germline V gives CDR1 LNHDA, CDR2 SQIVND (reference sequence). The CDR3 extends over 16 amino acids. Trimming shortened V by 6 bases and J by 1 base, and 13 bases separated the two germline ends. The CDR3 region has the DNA TGTGCCAGTAGCCCAGCGCGAGAATCTGGGGCCAACGTCCTGACTTTC. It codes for CASSPARESGANVLTF.

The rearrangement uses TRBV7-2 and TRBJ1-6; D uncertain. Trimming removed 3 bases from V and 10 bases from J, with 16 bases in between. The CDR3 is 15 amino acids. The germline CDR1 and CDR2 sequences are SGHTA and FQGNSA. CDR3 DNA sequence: TGTGCCAGCAGCTTTATTGGCGGCGGGTGGTCACCCCTCCACTTT. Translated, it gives CASSFIGGGWSPLHF. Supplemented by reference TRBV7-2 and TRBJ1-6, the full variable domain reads GAGVSQSPSNKVTEKGKDVELRCDPISGHTALYWYRQSLGQGLEFLIYFQGNSAPDKSGLPSDRFSAERTGGSVSTLTIQRTQQEDSAVYLCASSFIGGGWSPLHFGNGTRLTVT.

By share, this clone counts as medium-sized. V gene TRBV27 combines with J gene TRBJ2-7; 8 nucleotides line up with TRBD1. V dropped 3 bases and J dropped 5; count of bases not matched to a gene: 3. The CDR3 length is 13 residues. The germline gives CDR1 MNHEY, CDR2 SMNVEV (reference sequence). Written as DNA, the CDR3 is TGTGCCAGCAGTTTGCACAGGGGGAACGAGCAGTACTTC. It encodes CASSLHRGNEQYF.

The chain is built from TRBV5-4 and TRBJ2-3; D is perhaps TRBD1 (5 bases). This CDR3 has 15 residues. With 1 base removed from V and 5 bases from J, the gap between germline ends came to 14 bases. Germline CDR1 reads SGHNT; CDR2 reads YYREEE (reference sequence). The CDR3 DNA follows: TGTGCCAGCAGCTTGCAGGGAATCAGTCAAGATACGCAGTATTTT. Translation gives CASSLQGISQDTQYF.